This is a list of T cell receptor beta chains from one sample in a study of beta chain features in type 1 diabetes. Sequenced by immunoSEQ multiplex PCR; TCRdb stores in-frame clones only, minus some. This table holds more than 300,000 clones, over 10% found once. The sequenced material came from naive CD4+ T cells from blood. The receptors were gathered from a young man in good health. CDR3s include the opening cysteine and the closing phenylalanine or tryptophan.

>TRBV27
CASRIGTDRGETQYF
>TRBV7-2
CASANRRGQPQHF
>TRBV14
CASSQGGVNSPLHF
>TRBV5-4
CASSGGTGPTYEQYF
>TRBV7-8
CASSPRSGVGYTF
>TRBV28
CAIQTVGTGGRNEQFF
>TRBV30
CAWSVTLGNYEQYF
>TRBV29-1
CSALGGPIANYGYTF
>TRBV7-2
CASSLERGGEQFF
>TRBV18
CASSPGALYTIYF
>TRBV7-9
CASSQTGGTEAFF
>TRBV18
CASSPGQGSGANVLTF
>TRBV30
CAWRTQGGTEAFF
>TRBV20-1
CSATGAYEQYF
>TRBV28
CASSFLGRDRTDTQYF
>TRBV5-1
CASSLRTSGDNEQFF
>TRBV30
CAWSRTGIYNEQFF
>TRBV6-6
CASSWTRSSYNEQFF
>TRBV5-1
CASSPRVSGNTIYF
>TRBV7-7
CASSLAQTYEQYF
>TRBV7-2
CASSSMEGYNEQFF
>TRBV7-9
CASSLVESQYF
>TRBV28
CASRQGHSTAYEQYF
>TRBV10-3
CAIKVTRGFQPQHF
>TRBV5-5
CASIRDSREDIQYF
>TRBV2
CASTVDRGTGELFF
>TRBV30
CAWSQGSGANVLTF
>TRBV15
CATSGQGVQETQYF
>TRBV2
CASSGGSANQPQHF
>TRBV20-1
CSASLSYEQYF
>TRBV5-1
CASSRGLARLSGAKNIQYF
>TRBV7-2
CASSLGLGEQYF
>TRBV6-5
CASSRGTGGDEQYF
>TRBV29-1
CSVDRGLGEQYF
>TRBV5-6
CASSLFGSGPDTQYF
>TRBV10-3
CAISEVGGQETQYF
>TRBV7-2
CTSSPRQGDDGYTF
>TRBV28
CASSPPTGQPQHF
>TRBV6-5
CASSYGGGSYEQYF
>TRBV5-4
CASSSAGSATDTQYF
>TRBV14
CASSHRQESYEQYF
>TRBV19
CASSTQATYEQYF
>TRBV9
CASSRDPGTTYEQYF
>TRBV13
CASSLGAGMVHEQYF
>TRBV7-9
CASSLDPGYNEQYF